This T cell receptor (beta chain) was identified during a study of blood T cell repertoires in COVID-19. Trimming removed 5 bases at V and 10 bases at J, with 18 bases between. Germline V gives CDR1 SGHTA, CDR2 FQGNSA. This CDR3 region has 14 residues. Produced via immunoSEQ multiplex PCR; TCRdb's table is partial and in-frame only. The sample consists of fewer than 350,000 clones, almost 90% of them appearing once. The chain joins TRBV7-2 to TRBJ2-1, with a possible D match to TRBD2 (6 bases). The sample consisted of PBMCs or T cells enriched from blood (not recorded which). The sequence was obtained from a woman in her late teens or twenties with acute COVID-19. The CDR3 DNA sequence: TGTGCCAGCAGCCATCGGATGGAGGGACGCGAGCAGTTCTTC. Its translation: CASSHRMEGREQFF.